This is a list of T cell receptor beta chains from one sample in a study of beta chain features in type 1 diabetes. TCRdb's copy holds only in-frame clones and misses some; the assay was immunoSEQ multiplex PCR. The sample records about 270,000 clones, 14% being singletons. The sequenced sample was naive CD4+ T cells from blood. These receptors were collected from a young man with type 1 diabetes. CDR3s include the opening cysteine and the closing phenylalanine or tryptophan. Each record gives: D gene, J gene, CDR3 length, clone size, V gene, CDR3 DNA, CDR3 protein. The D gene is left open where the match is weak. A row's size may be missing; if present it is once, few, many or a size class.

>TRBD2|TRBJ2-1|17|few|TRBV7-2
TGTGCCAGCAGTTTAGGTCGGCTAGCGGGTTTTGGCAATGAGCAGTTCTTC
CASSLGRLAGFGNEQFF
>TRBD1|TRBJ2-2|15|once|TRBV5-1
TGCGCCAGCAGCTTGGGGACAGGGTTGGCCCGGGAGCTGTTTTTT
CASSLGTGLARELFF
>NA|TRBJ2-1|10|few|TRBV20-1
TGCAGTGCTAGCGGGAGCGAGCAGTTCTTC
CSASGSEQFF
>TRBD1|TRBJ2-7|13|few|TRBV18
TGTGCCAGCTCAGAGACAGGGGAAAACGAGCAGTACTTC
CASSETGENEQYF
>TRBD1|TRBJ2-1|17|NA|TRBV18
TGTGCCAGCTCACCCACAGGGGCCCTCCTTGGATACAATGAGCAGTTCTTC
CASSPTGALLGYNEQFF
>NA|TRBJ1-1|14|few|TRBV5-1
TGCGCCAGCAGCTTGCAGGTAATGAACACTGAAGCTTTCTTT
CASSLQVMNTEAFF
>NA|TRBJ2-7|12|few|TRBV28
TGTGCCAGCAGTTCCTCGGTCTACGAGCAGTACTTC
CASSSSVYEQYF
>NA|TRBJ2-5|15|few|TRBV7-9
TGTGCCAGCGGCGTCAGGGCCGAAGGGGTAGAGACCCAGTACTTC
CASGVRAEGVETQYF
>TRBD2|TRBJ2-3|16|NA|TRBV9
TGTGCCAGCAGCGATGCTAGCGGCAAGTCCACAGATACGCAGTATTTT
CASSDASGKSTDTQYF
>NA|TRBJ1-5|14|NA|TRBV6-6
TGTGCCAGCAGTTACTCGTATAGCAATCAGCCCCAGCATTTT
CASSYSYSNQPQHF
>TRBD2|TRBJ2-1|15|NA|TRBV5-1
TGCGCCAGCAGCTTGTCCCTAGCGGGATTAAATGAGCAGTTCTTC
CASSLSLAGLNEQFF
>TRBD1|TRBJ2-1|15|NA|TRBV28
TGTGCCAGCTCCCTCCATGGACAGGGTAACGATGAGCAGTTCTTC
CASSLHGQGNDEQFF
>TRBD2|TRBJ2-1|15|NA|TRBV7-8
TGTGCCAGCCTTATCCTAGCGGGAGCTGAGAATGAGCAGTTCTTC
CASLILAGAENEQFF